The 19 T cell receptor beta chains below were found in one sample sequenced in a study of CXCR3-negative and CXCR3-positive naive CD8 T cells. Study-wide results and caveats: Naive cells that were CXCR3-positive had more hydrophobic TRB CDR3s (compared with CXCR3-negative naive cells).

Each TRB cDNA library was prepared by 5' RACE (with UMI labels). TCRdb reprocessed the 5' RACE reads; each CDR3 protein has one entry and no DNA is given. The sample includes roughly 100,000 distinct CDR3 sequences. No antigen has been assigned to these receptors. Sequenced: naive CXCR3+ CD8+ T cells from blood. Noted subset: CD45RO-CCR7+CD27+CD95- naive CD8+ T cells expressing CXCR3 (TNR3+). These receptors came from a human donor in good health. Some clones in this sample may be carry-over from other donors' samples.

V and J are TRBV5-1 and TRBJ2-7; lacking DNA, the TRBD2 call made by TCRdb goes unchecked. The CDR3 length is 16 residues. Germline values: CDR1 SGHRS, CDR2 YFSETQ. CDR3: CASSLDSDSLLYEQYF.

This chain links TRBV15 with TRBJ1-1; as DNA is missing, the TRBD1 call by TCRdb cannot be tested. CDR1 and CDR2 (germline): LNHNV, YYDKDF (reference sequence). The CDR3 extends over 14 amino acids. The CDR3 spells CATSREGLKSEAFF.

The CDR3 is CASSLMGQLMNEKLFF. The chain links TRBV7-9 to TRBJ1-4; no DNA is available, so the TRBD1 call from TCRdb remains unchecked. This CDR3 is 16 amino acids long. From germline, CDR1 is SEHNR and CDR2 FQNEAQ (reference sequence).

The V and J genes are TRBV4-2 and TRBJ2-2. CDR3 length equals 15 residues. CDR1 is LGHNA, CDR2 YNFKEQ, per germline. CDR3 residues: CASSQKIIGTGELFF.

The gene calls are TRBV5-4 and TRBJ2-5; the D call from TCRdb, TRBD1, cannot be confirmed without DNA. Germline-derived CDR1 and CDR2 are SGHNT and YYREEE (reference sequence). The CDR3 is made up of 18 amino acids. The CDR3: CASSSTGTLVLLQETQYF.

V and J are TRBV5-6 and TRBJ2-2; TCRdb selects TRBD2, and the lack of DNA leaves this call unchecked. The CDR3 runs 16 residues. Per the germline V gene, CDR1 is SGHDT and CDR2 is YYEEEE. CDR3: CASSRGGLPFAGELFF.

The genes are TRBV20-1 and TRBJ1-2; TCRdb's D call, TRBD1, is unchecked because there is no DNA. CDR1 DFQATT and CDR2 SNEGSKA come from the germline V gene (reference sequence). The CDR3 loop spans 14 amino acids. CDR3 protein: CSARGQGEGYGYTF.

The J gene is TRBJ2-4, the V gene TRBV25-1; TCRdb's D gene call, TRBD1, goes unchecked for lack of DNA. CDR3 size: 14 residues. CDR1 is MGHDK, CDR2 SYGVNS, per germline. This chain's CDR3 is CASSEGQGLHIQYF.

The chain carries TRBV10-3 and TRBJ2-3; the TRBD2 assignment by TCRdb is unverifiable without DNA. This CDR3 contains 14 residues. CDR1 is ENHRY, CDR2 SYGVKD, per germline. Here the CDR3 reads CAISESIGLDTQYF.

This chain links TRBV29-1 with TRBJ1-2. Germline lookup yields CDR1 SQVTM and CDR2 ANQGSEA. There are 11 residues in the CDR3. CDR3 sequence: CSVVSSYGYTF.

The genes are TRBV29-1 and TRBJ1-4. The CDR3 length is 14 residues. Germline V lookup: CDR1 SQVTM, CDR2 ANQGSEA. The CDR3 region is CSAEDGATNEKLFF.

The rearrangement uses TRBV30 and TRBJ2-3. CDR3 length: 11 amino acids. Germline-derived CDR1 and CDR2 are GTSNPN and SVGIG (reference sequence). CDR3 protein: CAWNEADTQYF.

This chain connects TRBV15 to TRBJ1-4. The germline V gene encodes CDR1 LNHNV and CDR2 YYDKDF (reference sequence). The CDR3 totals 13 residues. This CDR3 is CATSGATNEKLFF.

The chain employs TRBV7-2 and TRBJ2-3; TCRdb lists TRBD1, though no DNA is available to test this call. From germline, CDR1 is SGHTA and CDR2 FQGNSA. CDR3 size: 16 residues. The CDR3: CASSFPRGFPTDTQYF.

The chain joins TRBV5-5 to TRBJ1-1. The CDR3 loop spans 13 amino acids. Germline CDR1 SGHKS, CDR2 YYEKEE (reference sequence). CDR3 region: CASSYYTDTEAFF. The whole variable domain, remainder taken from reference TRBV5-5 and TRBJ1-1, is DAGVTQSPTHLIKTRGQQVTLRCSPISGHKSVSWYQQVLGQGPQFIFQYYEKEERGRGNFPDRFSARQFPNYSSELNVNALLLGDSALYLCASSYYTDTEAFFGQGTRLTVV.

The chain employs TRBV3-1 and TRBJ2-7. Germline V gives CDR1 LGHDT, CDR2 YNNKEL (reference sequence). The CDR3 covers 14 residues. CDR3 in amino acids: CASSPGDSSYEQYF.

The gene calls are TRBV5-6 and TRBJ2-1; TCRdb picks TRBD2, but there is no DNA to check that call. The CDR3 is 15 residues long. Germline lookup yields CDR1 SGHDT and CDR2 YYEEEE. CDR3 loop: CASRPRGMSYNEQFF. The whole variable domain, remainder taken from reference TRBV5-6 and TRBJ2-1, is DAGVTQSPTHLIKTRGQQVTLRCSPKSGHDTVSWYQQALGQGPQFIFQYYEEEERQRGNFPDRFSGHQFPNYSSELNVNALLLGDSALYLCASRPRGMSYNEQFFGPGTRLTVL.

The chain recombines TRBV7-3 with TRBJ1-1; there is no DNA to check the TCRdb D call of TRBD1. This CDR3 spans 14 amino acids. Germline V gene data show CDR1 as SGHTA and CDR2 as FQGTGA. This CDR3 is CASSLMGGAAEAFF.

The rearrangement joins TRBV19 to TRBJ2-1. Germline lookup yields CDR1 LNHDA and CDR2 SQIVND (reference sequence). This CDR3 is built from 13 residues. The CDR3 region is CASRQGPYNEQFF.